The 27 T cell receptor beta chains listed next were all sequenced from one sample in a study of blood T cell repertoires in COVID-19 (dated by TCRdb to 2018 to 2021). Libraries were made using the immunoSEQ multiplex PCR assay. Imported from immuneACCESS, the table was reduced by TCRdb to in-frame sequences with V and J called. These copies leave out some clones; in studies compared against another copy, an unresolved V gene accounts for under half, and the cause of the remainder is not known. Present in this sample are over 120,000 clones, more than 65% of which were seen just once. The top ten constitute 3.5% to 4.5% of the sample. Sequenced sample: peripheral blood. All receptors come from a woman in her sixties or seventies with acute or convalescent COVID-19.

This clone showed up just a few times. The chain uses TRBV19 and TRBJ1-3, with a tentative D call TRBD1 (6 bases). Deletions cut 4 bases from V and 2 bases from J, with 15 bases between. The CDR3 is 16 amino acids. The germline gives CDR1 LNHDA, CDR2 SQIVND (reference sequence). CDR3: CASSKAWGGTGNTIYF. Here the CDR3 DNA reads TGTGCCAGTAGTAAGGCCTGGGGGGGCACTGGAAACACCATATATTTT.

This chain's CDR3 is CASSSSTLPQGTQYF. The CDR3 DNA follows: TGTGCCAGCAGTTCCTCAACCCTCCCCCAGGGGACCCAGTACTTC. V and J are TRBV28 and TRBJ2-5; D may be TRBD1 (5 bases). V was pared by 4 bases and J by 7 bases, with 19 bases between. Looked up from germline, CDR1 is MDHEN and CDR2 is SYDVKM. The CDR3 runs 15 residues.

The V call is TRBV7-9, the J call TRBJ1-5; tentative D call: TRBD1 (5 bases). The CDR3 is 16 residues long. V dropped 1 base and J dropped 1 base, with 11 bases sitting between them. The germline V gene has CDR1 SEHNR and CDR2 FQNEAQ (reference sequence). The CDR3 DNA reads TGTGCCAGCAGCTTAGTGGGGGGAGGCAGCAATCAGCCCCAGCATTTT. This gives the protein CASSLVGGGSNQPQHF.

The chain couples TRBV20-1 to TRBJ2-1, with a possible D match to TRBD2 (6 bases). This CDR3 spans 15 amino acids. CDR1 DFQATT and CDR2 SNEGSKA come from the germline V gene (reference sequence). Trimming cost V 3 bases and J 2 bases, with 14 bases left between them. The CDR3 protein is CSASRPGLPYNEQFF. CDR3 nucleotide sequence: TGCAGTGCTAGTAGACCGGGACTCCCCTACAATGAGCAGTTCTTC.

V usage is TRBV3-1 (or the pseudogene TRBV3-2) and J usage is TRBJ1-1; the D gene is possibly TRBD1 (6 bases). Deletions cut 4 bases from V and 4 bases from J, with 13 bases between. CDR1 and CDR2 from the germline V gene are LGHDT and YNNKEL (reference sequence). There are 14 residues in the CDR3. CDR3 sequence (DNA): TGTGCCAGCAGCCTTGGGGGCGATGGCACTGAAGCTTTCTTT. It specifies CASSLGGDGTEAFF.

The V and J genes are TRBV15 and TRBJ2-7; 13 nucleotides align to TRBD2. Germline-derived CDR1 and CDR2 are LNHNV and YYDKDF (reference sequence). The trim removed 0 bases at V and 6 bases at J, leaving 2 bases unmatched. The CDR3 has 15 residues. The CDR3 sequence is CATSRERLAGGEQYF. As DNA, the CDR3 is TGTGCCACCAGCAGAGAACGACTAGCGGGAGGCGAGCAGTACTTC.

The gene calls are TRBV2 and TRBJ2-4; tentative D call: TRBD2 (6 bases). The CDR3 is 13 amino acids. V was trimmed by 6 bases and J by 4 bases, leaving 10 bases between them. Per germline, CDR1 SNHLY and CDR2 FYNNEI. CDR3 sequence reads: CASSPGRKNIQYF. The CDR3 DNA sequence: TGTGCCAGCAGCCCCGGGAGAAAAAACATTCAGTACTTC.

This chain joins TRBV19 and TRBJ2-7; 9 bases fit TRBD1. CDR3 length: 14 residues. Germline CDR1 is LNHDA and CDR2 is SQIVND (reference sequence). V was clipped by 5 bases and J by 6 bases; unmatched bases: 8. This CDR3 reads CASSWGTGNPEQYF. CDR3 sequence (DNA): TGTGCCAGTAGTTGGGGGACAGGGAACCCCGAGCAGTACTTC.

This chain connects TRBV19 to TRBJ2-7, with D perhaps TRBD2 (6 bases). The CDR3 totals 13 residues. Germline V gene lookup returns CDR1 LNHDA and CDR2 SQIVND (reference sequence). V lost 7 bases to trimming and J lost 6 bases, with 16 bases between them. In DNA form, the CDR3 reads TGTGCCAGTATTTCACTGGAGGGAGGCGAGCAGTACTTC. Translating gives CASISLEGGEQYF.

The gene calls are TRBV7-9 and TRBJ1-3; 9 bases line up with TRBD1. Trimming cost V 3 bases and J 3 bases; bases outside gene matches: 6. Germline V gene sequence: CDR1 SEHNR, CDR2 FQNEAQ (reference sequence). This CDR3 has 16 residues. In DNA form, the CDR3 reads TGTGCCAGCAGCTTTACAGGGGGCGCGGGTGGAAACACCATATATTTT. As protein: CASSFTGGAGGNTIYF.

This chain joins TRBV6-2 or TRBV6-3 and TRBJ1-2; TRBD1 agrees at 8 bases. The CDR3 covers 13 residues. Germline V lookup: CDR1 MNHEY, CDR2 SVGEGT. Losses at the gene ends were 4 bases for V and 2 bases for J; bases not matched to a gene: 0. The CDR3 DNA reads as TGTGCCAGCAGTTGGGACAGGAACTATGGCTACACCTTC. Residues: CASSWDRNYGYTF.

The chain's CDR3 is CASSQEVAGRAYEQYF. CDR3 in DNA: TGCGCCAGCAGCCAGGAGGTAGCGGGACGGGCCTACGAGCAGTACTTC. This rearrangement joins TRBV4-1 to TRBJ2-7; the match to TRBD2 covers 8 bases. The CDR3 loop spans 16 amino acids. V shed 3 bases, J shed 2 bases, and the junction held 9 bases outside the gene matches. The germline V gene encodes CDR1 MGHRA and CDR2 YSYEKL.

The CDR3 DNA sequence: TGTGCCAGCAGCCCCCGATCGGTACAGGGAGAGGGCTACACCTTC. This gives the protein CASSPRSVQGEGYTF. This sequence joins TRBV3-1 (or the pseudogene TRBV3-2) and TRBJ1-2; TRBD1 might be the D (6 bases). CDR3 length: 15 residues. Germline V gives CDR1 LGHDT, CDR2 YNNKEL (reference sequence). Trimming stripped 4 bases from V and 8 bases from J, with 20 bases between.

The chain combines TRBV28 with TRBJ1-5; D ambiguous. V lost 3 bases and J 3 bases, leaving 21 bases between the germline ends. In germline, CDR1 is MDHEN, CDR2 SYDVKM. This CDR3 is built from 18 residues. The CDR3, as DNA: TGTGCCAGCAGTTTTGTTTCGGGGTACAGAGTTATCAATCAGCCCCAGCATTTT. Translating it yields CASSFVSGYRVINQPQHF. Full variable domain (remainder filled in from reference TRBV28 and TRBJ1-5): DVKVTQSSRYLVKRTGEKVFLECVQDMDHENMFWYRQDPGLGLRLIYFSYDVKMKEKGDIPEGYSVSREKKERFSLILESASTNQTSMYLCASSFVSGYRVINQPQHFGDGTRLSIL.

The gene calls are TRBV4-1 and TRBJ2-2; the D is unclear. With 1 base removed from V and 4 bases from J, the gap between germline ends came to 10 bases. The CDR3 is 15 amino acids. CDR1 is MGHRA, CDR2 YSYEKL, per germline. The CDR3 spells CASSQADTGTGELFF. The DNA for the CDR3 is TGCGCCAGCAGCCAAGCTGACACCGGCACCGGGGAGCTGTTTTTT.

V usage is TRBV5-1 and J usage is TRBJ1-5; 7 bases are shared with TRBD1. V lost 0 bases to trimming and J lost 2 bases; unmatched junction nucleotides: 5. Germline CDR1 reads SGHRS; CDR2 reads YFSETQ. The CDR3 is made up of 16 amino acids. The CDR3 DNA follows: TGCGCCAGCAGCTTGGACGGGGACAGTCGCAATCAGCCCCAGCATTTT. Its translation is CASSLDGDSRNQPQHF.

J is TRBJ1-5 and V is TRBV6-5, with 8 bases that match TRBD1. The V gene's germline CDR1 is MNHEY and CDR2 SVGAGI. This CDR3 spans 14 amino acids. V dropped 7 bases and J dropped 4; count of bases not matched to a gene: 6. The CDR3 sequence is CASNDRGPNQPQHF. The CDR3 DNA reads TGTGCCAGCAACGACAGGGGACCAAATCAGCCCCAGCATTTT.

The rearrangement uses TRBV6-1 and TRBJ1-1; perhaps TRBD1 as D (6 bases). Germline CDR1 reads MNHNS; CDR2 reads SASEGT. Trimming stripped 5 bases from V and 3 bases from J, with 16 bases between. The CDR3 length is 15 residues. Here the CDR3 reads CASSPRGKADTEAFF. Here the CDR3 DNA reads TGTGCCAGCAGTCCCAGGGGTAAGGCGGACACTGAAGCTTTCTTT.

CDR3 bases: TGCGCCAGCAGCTTGGACGGTAGCAATCAGCCCCAGCATTTT. Amino acids: CASSLDGSNQPQHF. This chain connects TRBV5-1 to TRBJ1-5; D ambiguous. The CDR3 consists of 14 residues. V lost 0 bases and J 0 bases, leaving 4 bases between the germline ends. Germline lookup yields CDR1 SGHRS and CDR2 YFSETQ.

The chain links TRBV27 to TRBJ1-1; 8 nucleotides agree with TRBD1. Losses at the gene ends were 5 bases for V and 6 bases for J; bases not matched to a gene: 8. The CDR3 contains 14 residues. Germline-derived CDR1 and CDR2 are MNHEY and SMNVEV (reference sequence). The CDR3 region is CASSARGLGSEAFF. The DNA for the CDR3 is TGTGCCAGCAGTGCCAGGGGGCTCGGATCTGAAGCTTTCTTT.

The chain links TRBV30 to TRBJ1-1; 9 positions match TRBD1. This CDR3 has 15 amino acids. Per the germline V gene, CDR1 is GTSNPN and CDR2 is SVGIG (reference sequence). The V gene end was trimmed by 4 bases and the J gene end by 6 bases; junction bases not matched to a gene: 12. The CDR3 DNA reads TGTGCCTGGAAGGGAAATACAGGGGGCTTCGCTGAAGCTTTCTTT. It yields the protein CAWKGNTGGFAEAFF.

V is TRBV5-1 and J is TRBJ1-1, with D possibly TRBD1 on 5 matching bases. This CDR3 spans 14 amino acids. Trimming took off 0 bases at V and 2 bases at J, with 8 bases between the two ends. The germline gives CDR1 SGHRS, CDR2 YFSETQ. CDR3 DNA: TGCGCCAGCAGCTTGGAACAGGTTAACACTGAAGCTTTCTTT. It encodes CASSLEQVNTEAFF. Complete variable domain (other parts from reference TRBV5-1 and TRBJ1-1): KAGVTQTPRYLIKTRGQQVTLSCSPISGHRSVSWYQQTPGQGLQFLFEYFSETQRNKGNFPGRFSGRQFSNSRSEMNVSTLELGDSALYLCASSLEQVNTEAFFGQGTRLTVV.

The CDR3 spells CASSLAQQNTEAFF. CDR3 sequence (DNA): TGTGCCAGCAGCTTGGCACAGCAGAACACTGAAGCTTTCTTT. The chain carries TRBV5-4 and TRBJ1-1, with D unresolved. Germline values: CDR1 SGHNT, CDR2 YYREEE (reference sequence). CDR3 length: 14 amino acids. The germline V and J ends were trimmed by 0 bases and 1 base, with 7 bases remaining between them.

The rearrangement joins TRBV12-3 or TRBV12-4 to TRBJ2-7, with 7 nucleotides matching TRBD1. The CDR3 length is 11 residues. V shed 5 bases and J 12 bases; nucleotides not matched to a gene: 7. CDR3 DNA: TGTGCCAGCAGTCCCGGAACAGGGGCGTACTTC. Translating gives CASSPGTGAYF.

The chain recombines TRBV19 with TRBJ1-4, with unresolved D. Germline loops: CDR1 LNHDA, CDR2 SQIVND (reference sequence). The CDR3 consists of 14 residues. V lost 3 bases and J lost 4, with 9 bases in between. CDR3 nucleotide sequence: TGTGCCAGTAGTATGGGCAGGCTTAATGAAAAACTGTTTTTT. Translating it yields CASSMGRLNEKLFF.

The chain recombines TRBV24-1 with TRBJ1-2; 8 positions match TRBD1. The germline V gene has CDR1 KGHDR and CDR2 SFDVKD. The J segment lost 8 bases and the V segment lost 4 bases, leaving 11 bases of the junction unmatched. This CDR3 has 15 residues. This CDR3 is CATSDDQGALRGYTF. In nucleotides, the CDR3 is TGTGCCACCAGTGACGATCAGGGGGCTCTGAGAGGCTACACCTTC.

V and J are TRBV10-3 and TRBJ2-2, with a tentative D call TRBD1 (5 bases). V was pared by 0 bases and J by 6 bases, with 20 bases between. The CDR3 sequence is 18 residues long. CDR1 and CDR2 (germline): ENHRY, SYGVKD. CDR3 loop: CAISESKVDIRRAGELFF. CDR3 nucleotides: TGTGCCATCAGTGAGTCGAAAGTGGACATACGTCGCGCCGGGGAGCTGTTTTTT.